These 21 T cell receptor beta chains were sequenced from one sample in a study of response to subunit inactivated influenza vaccine. TCRdb fed the RT-PCR reads into MiXCR, producing one record per CDR3 protein. Among about 650,000 distinct CDR3 sequences listed, 15% to 18% were seen once. The sequenced sample was PBMCs from blood, obtained roughly 12 days after vaccination. Source of these receptors: a man in his fifties or sixties who received an inactivated influenza vaccine.

Remarks on this clonotype: The conserved phenylalanine or tryptophan is not found at the CDR3 terminus, so this likely reflects a read error. No DNA is shown, since the ends of the CDR3 on it are uncertain; the CDR3 is the one TCRdb lists. The rearrangement joins TRBV29-1 to TRBJ2-1; whether TRBD1, the table's D call, matches the DNA was not checked. Germline CDR1 is SQVTM and CDR2 is ANQGSEA. The CDR3 comprises 10 residues, both ends counted. This chain's CDR3 is CSVAGTGRVL.

This chain uses TRBV4-1 with TRBJ2-7, with 11 positions matching TRBD2. The trim removed 1 base at V and 0 bases at J, leaving 2 bases unmatched. Per the germline V gene, CDR1 is MGHRA and CDR2 is YSYEKL. The CDR3 covers 16 residues. The CDR3 DNA follows: TGCGCCAGCAGCCAAGTAACTAGCGGGAGCTCCTACGAGCAGTACTTC. It encodes CASSQVTSGSSYEQYF.

This clonotype was recorded many times. This rearrangement joins TRBV29-1 to TRBJ2-7; tentatively, D is TRBD1 or TRBD2 (5 bases each). This CDR3 is built from 13 residues. The ends were cut back, 5 bases at V and 4 bases at J, with 15 bases in the middle. Germline V CDR1 and CDR2: SQVTM, ANQGSEA. The CDR3 sequence is CSVPGPRGYEQYF. Here the CDR3 DNA reads TGCAGCGTTCCGGGCCCGAGGGGTTACGAGCAGTACTTC.

V usage is TRBV5-5 and J usage is TRBJ2-5, with D maybe TRBD1 (5 bases). V was cut by 6 bases and J by 5 bases, with 17 bases left in between. CDR3 length equals 14 residues. Germline CDR1 reads SGHKS; CDR2 reads YYEKEE (reference sequence). The CDR3 coding sequence is TGTGCCAGCACCGCCGTCTTGGGGCAGGAGACCCAGTACTTC. Its translation is CASTAVLGQETQYF.

This clonotype came up a few times. The CDR3 DNA reads as TGCAGTGCTAGAGATCCACGGACTAGCGGGGGGGTAGAGACCCAGTACTTC. It translates to CSARDPRTSGGVETQYF. The gene calls are TRBV20-1 and TRBJ2-5; the match to TRBD2 covers 15 bases. Trimming removed 0 bases from V and 4 bases from J; junction bases left unmatched: 6. The CDR3 sequence is 17 residues long. Germline values: CDR1 DFQATT, CDR2 SNEGSKA (reference sequence).

In DNA form, the CDR3 reads TGTGCCAGCAGGGTAGGACAGGGGGGCGACGAGCAGTACTTC. This sequence encodes CASRVGQGGDEQYF. The V call is TRBV28, the J call TRBJ2-7; 10 bases fit TRBD1. Germline CDR1 and CDR2: MDHEN and SYDVKM. This CDR3 is built from 14 residues. J gave up 5 bases and V 6 bases, and 7 bases lay outside the gene matches.

Ten or more counts support this clonotype. V is TRBV10-3 and J is TRBJ2-6; D is uncertain. From germline, CDR1 is ENHRY and CDR2 SYGVKD. The CDR3 spans 14 residues. Trimming stripped 8 bases from V and 0 bases from J, with 8 bases between. For the CDR3, the DNA is TGTGCCATCCAGGTTAGCTCTGGGGCCAACGTCCTGACTTTC. Its protein is CAIQVSSGANVLTF.

The genes are TRBV4-1 and TRBJ2-1, with D uncertain. CDR3 size: 16 residues. Trimming removed 5 bases at V and 0 bases at J, with 14 bases between. Looked up from germline, CDR1 is MGHRA and CDR2 is YSYEKL. The CDR3 here is CASSSTPRRSYNEQFF. The DNA of the CDR3 is TGCGCCAGCAGCTCAACTCCCCGGCGCTCCTACAATGAGCAGTTCTTC.

In regard to this clonotype: At one end, the junction sequence differs from germline, possibly due to a read error. Written as DNA, the CDR3 is TGCGCCAGCAGCCTGGGAAGCTCCTACGAGGAGTACTTC. This translates into CASSLGSSYEEYF. The chain combines TRBV5-1 with TRBJ2-7; D remains unclear. The CDR3 is made up of 13 amino acids. Germline V gene lookup returns CDR1 SGHRS and CDR2 YFSETQ.

The V call is TRBV7-8, the J call TRBJ2-3; 9 bases line up with TRBD2. Trimming cost V 7 bases and J 5 bases; bases outside gene matches: 10. The CDR3 runs 15 residues. Germline V gene data show CDR1 as SGHVS and CDR2 as FQNEAQ. The CDR3 DNA sequence: TGTGCCAGCAAGAGGGTGGTAGCGGGAGTAGATACGCAGTATTTT. Amino acids: CASKRVVAGVDTQYF. The full variable domain, with the rest looked up from reference TRBV7-8 and TRBJ2-3, is GAGVSQSPRYKVAKRGQDVALRCDPISGHVSLFWYQQALGQGPEFLTYFQNEAQLDKSGLPSDRFFAERPEGSVSTLKIQRTQQEDSAVYLCASKRVVAGVDTQYFGPGTRLTVL.

This clonotype was counted a few times. V and J are TRBV5-1 and TRBJ2-4; D not certain. This CDR3 region has 13 residues. Germline CDR1 and CDR2: SGHRS and YFSETQ. V gave up 0 bases and J gave up 6 bases, with 7 bases separating them. Written as DNA, the CDR3 is TGCGCCAGCAGCTTGGTAGAGACAAACATTCAGTACTTC. Amino acids: CASSLVETNIQYF.

This clonotype was seen only once. The genes are TRBV19 and TRBJ2-3; no clear D. From germline, CDR1 is LNHDA and CDR2 SQIVND (reference sequence). Trimming shortened V by 6 bases and J by 0 bases, and 13 bases separated the two germline ends. This CDR3 spans 15 amino acids. CDR3 nucleotides: TGTGCCAGTAGGTCGCAAGGTTCGAGCACAGATACGCAGTATTTT. This encodes CASRSQGSSTDTQYF. Complete variable domain (other parts from reference TRBV19 and TRBJ2-3): DGGITQSPKYLFRKEGQNVTLSCEQNLNHDAMYWYRQDPGQGLRLIYYSQIVNDFQKGDIAEGYSVSREKKESFPLTVTSAQKNPTAFYLCASRSQGSSTDTQYFGPGTRLTVL.

This clonotype turned up a few times. V is TRBV10-3 and J is TRBJ1-6; D gene unclear. From germline, CDR1 is ENHRY and CDR2 SYGVKD. Between the trimmed V and J ends, which lost 2 bases and 7 bases, there was a span of 15 bases. This CDR3 is built from 16 residues. The CDR3 bases are TGTGCCATCAGTGAGCTTGGGCAGCTTAACAATTCACCCCTCCACTTT. This encodes CAISELGQLNNSPLHF.

This clonotype was found many times. This rearrangement joins TRBV7-9 to TRBJ2-1, with D unclear. Germline CDR1 is SEHNR and CDR2 is FQNEAQ (reference sequence). This CDR3 comprises 13 residues. V lost 7 bases to trimming and J lost 5 bases, with 12 bases between them. CDR3 nucleotides: TGTGCCAGCAACCGACCCGAAAACAATGAGCAGTTCTTC. It yields the protein CASNRPENNEQFF.

The V call is TRBV4-2, the J call TRBJ1-2; 7 bases line up with TRBD1. This CDR3 is built from 14 residues. V shed 3 bases, J shed 3 bases, and the junction held 4 bases outside the gene matches. Germline assignment: CDR1 LGHNA and CDR2 YNFKEQ. The CDR3 bases are TGTGCCAGCAGCCATGTAACAGGGGACTATGGCTACACCTTC. It is translated as CASSHVTGDYGYTF.

The chain recombines TRBV10-3 with TRBJ1-5, with 7 bases fitting TRBD1. This CDR3 has 14 residues. The V segment lost 5 bases and the J segment 3 bases; nucleotides outside the gene matches: 4. Germline loops: CDR1 ENHRY, CDR2 SYGVKD. CDR3 nucleotide sequence: TGTGCCATCAGTAGAGACAGGGACAATCAGCCCCAGCATTTT. Its translation is CAISRDRDNQPQHF.

This clonotype has ten or more counts. The chain links TRBV7-9 to TRBJ2-7; 11 nucleotides line up with TRBD2. This CDR3 comprises 17 residues. With V trimmed by 2 bases and J by 0 bases, 6 bases remained unmatched. Germline lookup yields CDR1 SEHNR and CDR2 FQNEAQ (reference sequence). The CDR3 DNA is TGTGCCAGCAGCTTAATCGAGGGACTAGCGGACTCCTACGAGCAGTACTTC. Protein sequence: CASSLIEGLADSYEQYF. The whole variable domain, remainder taken from reference TRBV7-9 and TRBJ2-7, is DTGVSQNPRHKITKRGQNVTFRCDPISEHNRLYWYRQTLGQGPEFLTYFQNEAQLEKSRLLSDRFSAERPKGSFSTLEIQRTEQGDSAMYLCASSLIEGLADSYEQYFGPGTRLTVT.

This clonotype was detected many times. The V call is TRBV7-9, the J call TRBJ2-1; TRBD2 matches 10 bases. Per germline, CDR1 SEHNR and CDR2 FQNEAQ (reference sequence). This CDR3 has 14 amino acids. J gave up 7 bases and V 8 bases, and 8 bases lay outside the gene matches. As DNA, the CDR3 is TGTGCCAGCGGGGCTAGCGGGAGATGGAATGAGCAGTTCTTC. Protein sequence: CASGASGRWNEQFF.

The gene calls are TRBV29-1 and TRBJ2-5; perhaps D is TRBD1 or TRBD2 (6 bases each). Trimming left V 6 bases short and J 5 bases short, with 16 bases between. CDR3 length: 13 amino acids. The V gene's germline CDR1 is SQVTM and CDR2 ANQGSEA. The CDR3 DNA reads TGCAGCGTCGTAGGGGGGCTGGGCGAGACCCAGTACTTC. Protein product: CSVVGGLGETQYF. Full variable domain (rest looked up from reference TRBV29-1 and TRBJ2-5): SAVISQKPSRDICQRGTSLTIQCQVDSQVTMMFWYRQQPGQSLTLIATANQGSEATYESGFVIDKFPISRPNLTFSTLTVSNMSPEDSSIYLCSVVGGLGETQYFGPGTRLLVL.

This clonotype has just a few counts. The chain has TRBV5-1 and TRBJ1-1; no reliable D call. V was cut by 4 bases and J by 4 bases, with 14 bases left in between. Germline V gives CDR1 SGHRS, CDR2 YFSETQ. The CDR3 totals 14 residues. The chain's CDR3 is CASSPDGQGTEAFF. The CDR3 DNA sequence: TGCGCCAGCAGCCCGGACGGGCAAGGCACTGAAGCTTTCTTT.

The chain combines TRBV29-1 with TRBJ2-3; 7 nucleotides line up with TRBD2. Germline trimming cut 7 bases from V and 4 bases from J; bases unmatched to any gene: 11. Germline V gene lookup returns CDR1 SQVTM and CDR2 ANQGSEA. The CDR3 has 14 residues. CDR3 nucleotides: TGCAGCGCTTCCTGGGCTAGCGGCCCAGATACGCAGTATTTT. It encodes CSASWASGPDTQYF.